The next 19 T cell receptor beta chains were all read from a single sample in a study of cytomegalovirus exposure and HLA in healthy donors. Amplification used 60 Vbeta primers and 13 Jbeta primers. Measured with immunoSEQ multiplex PCR; TCRdb has only the in-frame clones, and not every one. The table records about 190,000 clones, roughly four fifths of them present only once. Sequenced input: PBMCs. The receptor source for this set is a middle-aged man in good health and CMV-seronegative.

This clone was seen a single time. V is TRBV30 and J is TRBJ2-7, with TRBD1 matching over 11 bases. Germline V gene lookup returns CDR1 GTSNPN and CDR2 SVGIG (reference sequence). The V segment lost 5 bases and the J segment 5 bases; nucleotides outside the gene matches: 8. The CDR3 spans 14 residues. The CDR3 region is CAWGPGTGGNEQYF. The CDR3 DNA reads TGTGCCTGGGGACCCGGGACAGGGGGTAACGAGCAGTACTTC. Filled out from reference TRBV30 and TRBJ2-7, the complete variable domain reads SQTIHQWPATLVQPVGSPLSLECTVEGTSNPNLYWYRQAAGRGLQLLFYSVGIGQISSEVPQNLSASRPQDRQFILSSKKLLLSDSGFYLCAWGPGTGGNEQYFGPGTRLTVT.

The V and J genes are TRBV18 and TRBJ2-1, with 9 bases that match TRBD1. V shed 0 bases, J shed 4 bases, and the junction held 4 bases outside the gene matches. There are 16 residues in the CDR3. CDR1 KGHSH and CDR2 LQKENI come from the germline V gene. In DNA, the CDR3 is TGTGCCAGCTCACCACCGAACAGGGGGCCATACAATGAGCAGTTCTTC. This translates into CASSPPNRGPYNEQFF.

In DNA, the CDR3 is TGTGCCAGCAGCTTAGATCGCAGTAGCGGGGCTAGCACAGATACGCAGTATTTT. It yields the protein CASSLDRSSGASTDTQYF. The chain links TRBV11-2 to TRBJ2-3, with 8 bases matching TRBD2. Per germline, CDR1 SGHAT and CDR2 FQNNGV. The V segment lost 0 bases and the J segment 0 bases; nucleotides outside the gene matches: 8. The CDR3 has 18 residues. The variable domain in full, with the rest retrieved from reference TRBV11-2 and TRBJ2-3, is EAGVAQSPRYKIIEKRQSVAFWCNPISGHATLYWYQQILGQGPKLLIQFQNNGVVDDSQLPKDRFSAERLKGVDSTLKIQPAKLEDSAVYLCASSLDRSSGASTDTQYFGPGTRLTVL.

The rearrangement links TRBV6-5 to TRBJ1-6; weak D call: TRBD1 (6 bases). CDR1 and CDR2 from the germline V gene are MNHEY and SVGAGI. This CDR3 has 14 residues. V was clipped by 7 bases and J by 5 bases, with 12 bases between them. The CDR3 DNA reads as TGTGCCAGCACCCCGGACAGAGATAATTCACCCCTCCACTTT. Protein sequence: CASTPDRDNSPLHF.

The chain is built from TRBV10-2 and TRBJ2-3; D possibly corresponds to TRBD2 (5 bases). Per germline, CDR1 WSHSY and CDR2 SAAADI. The CDR3 runs 17 residues. V lost 3 bases, J lost 2 bases, and 18 bases lay in between. CDR3 sequence (DNA): TGCGCCAGCAGTGACTTCCCATTGCTAGACTACACAGATACGCAGTATTTT. This codes for CASSDFPLLDYTDTQYF.

V gene TRBV15 combines with J gene TRBJ2-7; 9 positions match TRBD1. Per germline, CDR1 LNHNV and CDR2 YYDKDF (reference sequence). V lost 5 bases and J lost 0; bases outside the gene matches: 2. This CDR3 contains 14 residues. CDR3 protein: CATSRQGGSYEQYF. CDR3 sequence (DNA): TGTGCCACCAGCCGACAGGGGGGCTCCTACGAGCAGTACTTC. Looking up the rest from reference TRBV15 and TRBJ2-7 gives the full variable domain: DAMVIQNPRYQVTQFGKPVTLSCSQTLNHNVMYWYQQKSSQAPKLLFHYYDKDFNNEADTPDNFQSRRPNTSFCFLDIRSPGLGDTAMYLCATSRQGGSYEQYFGPGTRLTVT.

This clone was observed a few times. This sequence joins TRBV4-3 and TRBJ2-6; maybe TRBD2 (6 bases). V dropped 0 bases and J dropped 2 bases, with 17 bases sitting between them. The CDR3 consists of 19 residues. Germline assignment: CDR1 LGHNA and CDR2 YSLEER. The CDR3 spells CASSQDGAGRFAGANVLTF. CDR3 in DNA: TGCGCCAGCAGCCAAGATGGGGCAGGGAGGTTTGCTGGGGCCAACGTCCTGACTTTC.

V and J are TRBV30 and TRBJ2-7; 7 nucleotides match TRBD2. The V segment lost 3 bases and the J segment 4 bases; nucleotides outside the gene matches: 12. There are 15 residues in the CDR3. Germline-derived CDR1 and CDR2 are GTSNPN and SVGIG (reference sequence). The CDR3 DNA follows: TGTGCCTGGAGCGCCACTAGCGCATCAAATTACGAGCAGTACTTC. Residues: CAWSATSASNYEQYF.

The V gene is TRBV19, the J gene TRBJ2-3, with D unclear. The CDR3 contains 12 residues. V lost 4 bases and J lost 0, with 2 bases in between. Per the germline V gene, CDR1 is LNHDA and CDR2 is SQIVND (reference sequence). For the CDR3, the DNA is TGTGCCAGTAGTACTAGCACAGATACGCAGTATTTT. As protein: CASSTSTDTQYF.

The rearrangement uses TRBV7-9 and TRBJ2-3; 7 nucleotides match TRBD1. Germline V gives CDR1 SEHNR, CDR2 FQNEAQ (reference sequence). With V trimmed by 3 bases and J by 5 bases, 11 bases remained unmatched. The length of the CDR3 is 16 residues. The CDR3 region is CASSFQGDLAGDTQYF. The CDR3 bases are TGTGCCAGCAGCTTCCAGGGGGATCTTGCCGGAGATACGCAGTATTTT.

This clone was picked up a small number of times. The chain recombines TRBV19 with TRBJ1-5; 7 bases line up with TRBD1. The V segment lost 6 bases and the J segment 11 bases; nucleotides outside the gene matches: 13. The germline V gene encodes CDR1 LNHDA and CDR2 SQIVND (reference sequence). The CDR3 is 14 residues long. CDR3 loop: CASSAGTAQGAQHF. The CDR3, as DNA: TGTGCCAGTAGCGCCGGGACAGCCCAGGGGGCCCAGCATTTT.

The chain links TRBV6-8 to TRBJ2-5; D call uncertain. The CDR3 contains 13 residues. Germline CDR1 and CDR2: MNHGY and SAAAGT. Trimming stripped 2 bases from V and 2 bases from J, with 6 bases between. This chain's CDR3 is CASSYNWQETQYF. DNA of the CDR3: TGTGCCAGCAGTTACAACTGGCAAGAGACCCAGTACTTC.

A single count supports this clone. The chain links TRBV13 to TRBJ2-7; possibly TRBD1 for D (5 bases). The ends were cut back, 1 base at V and 5 bases at J, with 15 bases in the middle. The CDR3 consists of 15 residues. Germline V gene lookup returns CDR1 PRHDT and CDR2 FYEKMQ (reference sequence). The CDR3 reads CASSLDQGWGNEQYF. CDR3 nucleotides: TGTGCCAGCAGCTTAGACCAGGGATGGGGCAACGAGCAGTACTTC.

This chain uses TRBV10-3 with TRBJ2-7; 10 positions agree with TRBD2. The CDR3 contains 15 residues. Germline V gene data show CDR1 as ENHRY and CDR2 as SYGVKD. V was pared by 4 bases and J by 3 bases, with 6 bases of the junction left unmatched. CDR3 protein: CAISASTSGNYEQYF. The CDR3 region has the DNA TGTGCCATCAGTGCCTCTACTAGCGGGAACTACGAGCAGTACTTC.

In the case of this clone: The junction and the germline gene differ at one end; a read error may be behind it. The rearrangement uses TRBV7-9 and TRBJ1-4; 11 nucleotides agree with TRBD1. The CDR3 spans 16 residues. Germline values: CDR1 SEHNR, CDR2 FQNEAQ (reference sequence). This CDR3 reads CSSSEGQGGTNEKLFF. The CDR3 nucleotides are TGTTCCAGCAGCGAGGGACAGGGGGGTACTAATGAAAAACTGTTTTTT.

J is TRBJ2-5 and V is TRBV5-4; D call uncertain. The DNA end favors TRBJ2-7, so the J call may be wrong. Germline loops: CDR1 SGHNT, CDR2 YYREEE (reference sequence). The CDR3 runs to 12 residues. Here the CDR3 DNA reads TGTGCCAGCAGCTTGAGTGATTACGAGCAGTACTTC. Protein: CASSLSDYEQYF.

This chain links TRBV10-3 with TRBJ2-1; 8 bases are a match to TRBD2. Germline V gene lookup returns CDR1 ENHRY and CDR2 SYGVKD. Germline trimming cut 2 bases from V and 2 bases from J; bases unmatched to any gene: 5. The CDR3 has 16 residues. The DNA of the CDR3 is TGTGCCATCAGTGAGCGCGGGGGGTTAGCCTACAATGAGCAGTTCTTC. Translation gives CAISERGGLAYNEQFF.

This chain uses TRBV28 with TRBJ2-7, with D perhaps TRBD1 (5 bases). This CDR3 is 13 amino acids long. Germline CDR1 is MDHEN and CDR2 is SYDVKM. V was pared by 5 bases and J by 6 bases, with 14 bases between. The CDR3 region is CASSGAVGLEQYF. The CDR3, as DNA: TGTGCCAGCAGTGGGGCCGTCGGGCTCGAGCAGTACTTC. The whole variable domain, remainder taken from reference TRBV28 and TRBJ2-7, is DVKVTQSSRYLVKRTGEKVFLECVQDMDHENMFWYRQDPGLGLRLIYFSYDVKMKEKGDIPEGYSVSREKKERFSLILESASTNQTSMYLCASSGAVGLEQYFGPGTRLTVT.

The V gene is TRBV11-2, the J gene TRBJ2-3; the match to TRBD2 covers 11 bases. V shed 4 bases, J shed 2 bases, and the junction held 5 bases outside the gene matches. This CDR3 region has 16 residues. Germline CDR1 SGHAT, CDR2 FQNNGV. The DNA for the CDR3 is TGTGCCAGCAGCTCACTTAGCGGGAGGGCCACAGATACGCAGTATTTT. Its translation: CASSSLSGRATDTQYF.